This T cell receptor (beta chain) originates from a study of blood T cell repertoires in COVID-19. As for the study in general: The cDNA or gDNA used as material had been derived from T cells, B-cell-depleted T cells, or PBMCs.

Here immunoSEQ multiplex PCR was the method, and the copy in TCRdb shows in-frame clones only, minus some. The sample holds 350,000 or so clones, about 92% seen once. This sequence originates from a woman between 55 and 75 years old with COVID-19, enrolled during active disease. Sequences were obtained from peripheral blood.

The CDR3 loop reads CASSLGGINYGYTF. DNA for the CDR3: TGCGCCAGCAGCTTGGGCGGGATTAACTATGGCTACACCTTC. The chain employs TRBV5-1 and TRBJ1-2; D gene uncertain. The CDR3 extends over 14 amino acids. The germline V gene has CDR1 SGHRS and CDR2 YFSETQ. Trimming stripped 0 bases from V and 1 base from J, with 7 bases between.